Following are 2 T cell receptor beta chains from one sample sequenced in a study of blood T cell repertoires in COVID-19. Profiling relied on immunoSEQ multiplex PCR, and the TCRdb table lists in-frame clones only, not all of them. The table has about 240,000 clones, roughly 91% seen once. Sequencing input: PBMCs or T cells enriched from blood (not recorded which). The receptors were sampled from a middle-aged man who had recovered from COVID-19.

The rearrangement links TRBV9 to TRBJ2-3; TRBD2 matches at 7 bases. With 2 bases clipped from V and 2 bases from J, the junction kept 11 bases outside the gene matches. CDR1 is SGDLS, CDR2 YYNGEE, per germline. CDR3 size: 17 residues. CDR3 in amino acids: CASSVEGGPWYTDTQYF. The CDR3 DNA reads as TGTGCCAGCAGCGTTGAGGGAGGGCCATGGTACACAGATACGCAGTATTTT. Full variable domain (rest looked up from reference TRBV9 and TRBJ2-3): DSGVTQTPKHLITATGQRVTLRCSPRSGDLSVYWYQQSLDQGLQFLIQYYNGEERAKGNILERFSAQQFPDLHSELNLSSLELGDSALYFCASSVEGGPWYTDTQYFGPGTRLTVL.

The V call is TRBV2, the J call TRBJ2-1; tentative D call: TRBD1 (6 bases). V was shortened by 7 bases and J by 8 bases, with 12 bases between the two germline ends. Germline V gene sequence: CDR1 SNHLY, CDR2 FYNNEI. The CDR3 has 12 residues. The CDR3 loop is CASTGNRDEQFF. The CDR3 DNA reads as TGTGCCAGCACGGGAAACAGGGATGAGCAGTTCTTC.